This entry describes one T cell receptor beta chain. Its antigen is as yet unknown. This entry comes from a study of T cells in Graves' hyperthyroidism and ophthalmopathy. Study-wide points: Stable hyperthyroidism and ophthalmopathy were separated using 13 V-J signatures.

Authors of the study amplified TCR beta CDR3 regions from RNA transcripts. The study used the HTBI primer set for a first-round RT-PCR of the TCR CDR3. A single record per CDR3 protein comes from TCRdb applying MiXCR to the multiplex PCR reads. The top ten clones hold less than 15% of a sample with 410,000 or so distinct CDR3 sequences, about 15% of them seen once. Orbital computed tomography and thyroid ultrasound, together with serum TRAb and thyroxine and clinical symptoms, were used for diagnoses. This TCR derives from a man aged 18-30 years with Graves' ophthalmopathy. Sequenced input: blood.

The CDR3 nucleotides are TGTGCCAGCAGCCCGGAACCGGGACAGACCGGGGAGCTGTTTTTT. Its translation: CASSPEPGQTGELFF. V is TRBV7-2 and J is TRBJ2-2; the match to TRBD1 covers 7 bases. The CDR3 runs to 15 residues. Germline CDR1 SGHTA, CDR2 FQGNSA. The J segment lost 5 bases and the V segment lost 5 bases, leaving 8 bases of the junction unmatched.